This TCR beta chain was sequenced in a study of beta chain features in type 1 diabetes. In the study overall: In all, around 100,000,000 sorted cells from all samples were analyzed. The study's findings and limits: TCRB CDR3 length was moderately but significantly reduced in all four CD4+ subsets of Type 1 diabetes patients. Naive, central memory and regulatory TCRB repertoires appeared more similar among patients than healthy donors.

The sequenced template was cDNA made from the entire isolated RNA. Sequenced by immunoSEQ multiplex PCR; TCRdb stores in-frame clones only, minus some. Among about 160,000 clones listed, around 7.8% were seen once. With regard to this clone: Antigen: not known. Other DNA sequences in the same sample also yield this CDR3.

The CDR3 consists of 13 residues. The V end was cut by 3 bases, the J end by 2 bases, with 7 bases between. Looked up from germline, CDR1 is MDHEN and CDR2 is SYDVKM. Stem cell-like memory, regulatory, central memory and naive CD4+ cells were sorted via CD45RO/CCR7/CD25/CD127/CD95/CD27. Purities in excess of 95% were seen in all sorted populations. V is TRBV28 and J is TRBJ1-1, with no clear D. The sequenced material came from central memory CD4+ T cells from blood. The source of this sequence is a woman in her 40s with type 1 diabetes. The CDR3 reads CASSFLPNTEAFF. The CDR3 nucleotides read TGTGCCAGCAGTTTCCTACCCAACACTGAAGCTTTCTTT.